The 26 T cell receptor beta chains below all came from one sample that was sequenced in a study of human T cells and chemical hapten exposure. TCRdb reprocessed the RACE reads with MiXCR, giving one entry per CDR3 protein. This repertoire shows about 82,000 distinct CDR3 sequences, 6.5% to 8% found once; its top ten account for 1% to 1.5%. Time point in this sample: patch test 2, 6 weeks after DPC sensitization. Treatment meaning: therapeutic diphenylcyclopropenone sensitization with weekly scalp DPC. This specimen was whole blood, taken in connection with sensitization to the hapten diphenylcyclopropenone (DPC). These TCRs come from a woman in her twenties or thirties with alopecia areata. Some clones in this sample may be carry-over from other donors' samples.

In this sample, this clonotype turned up a few times. The chain uses TRBV6-1 and TRBJ1-1; 7 bases align to TRBD1. Germline lookup yields CDR1 MNHNS and CDR2 SASEGT. V lost 4 bases to trimming and J lost 3 bases; unmatched junction nucleotides: 2. This CDR3 is 13 amino acids long. The CDR3: CASSAQGDTEAFF. CDR3 sequence (DNA): TGTGCCAGCAGTGCCCAGGGGGACACTGAAGCTTTCTTT.

In its sample, this clonotype was seen a few times. This rearrangement joins TRBV12-5 to TRBJ1-1, with a weak D call TRBD1 (5 bases). Trimming removed 1 base from V and 4 bases from J, with 7 bases in between. CDR3 length: 13 residues. CDR1 and CDR2 (germline): LGHNT, FRNRAP. The CDR3 here is CASGLEGTTEAFF. Written as DNA, the CDR3 is TGTGCTAGTGGTTTGGAAGGGACCACTGAAGCTTTCTTT.

In its sample, this clonotype was seen many times. The genes are TRBV11-2 and TRBJ2-3, with no clear D. Germline values: CDR1 SGHAT, CDR2 FQNNGV. The CDR3 is made up of 10 amino acids. V lost 8 bases, J lost 4 bases, and 4 bases lay in between. The CDR3 DNA reads as TGTGCCAGCGGGGCAGATACGCAGTATTTT. Translated: CASGADTQYF.

This clonotype has ten or more counts. The chain recombines TRBV10-3 with TRBJ1-4; a weak D match, TRBD1 (5 bases). CDR3 size: 13 residues. Looked up from germline, CDR1 is ENHRY and CDR2 is SYGVKD. Trimming removed 3 bases at V and 5 bases at J, with 7 bases between. The CDR3 loop reads CAISEGENEKLFF. Here the CDR3 DNA reads TGTGCCATCAGTGAAGGGGAGAATGAAAAACTGTTTTTT.

This clonotype was seen ten or more times. The rearrangement links TRBV14 to TRBJ2-5; no definite D call. CDR3 length: 14 residues. CDR1 SGHDN and CDR2 FVKESK come from the germline V gene. V lost 1 base and J 5 bases, leaving 11 bases between the germline ends. CDR3 sequence: CASSQVIGRETQYF. CDR3 nucleotide sequence: TGTGCCAGCAGCCAAGTTATCGGACGGGAGACCCAGTACTTC.

The sample holds many counts of this clonotype. This chain links TRBV3-1 with TRBJ2-5, with D possibly TRBD1 on 6 matching bases. CDR3 length: 15 residues. The germline CDR1 and CDR2 sequences are LGHDT and YNNKEL (reference sequence). Trimming removed 2 bases at V and 3 bases at J, with 13 bases between. Here the CDR3 DNA reads TGTGCCAGCAGCCAACTACAGGGAAAAAAAGAGACCCAGTACTTC. This encodes CASSQLQGKKETQYF.

This clonotype has at least ten counts. The chain combines TRBV5-3 with TRBJ1-5; D is perhaps TRBD1 (5 bases). TRBV5-3 is reported as an ORF; its role is uncertain. V was clipped by 6 bases and J by 4 bases, with 14 bases between them. The CDR3 spans 14 residues. CDR3 in amino acids: CARNPEEGNQPQHF. In DNA, the CDR3 is TGTGCCAGAAACCCGGAGGAGGGGAATCAGCCCCAGCATTTT.

This clonotype was seen many times. J is TRBJ1-5 and V is TRBV19; 8 nucleotides match TRBD1. Per the germline V gene, CDR1 is LNHDA and CDR2 is SQIVND (reference sequence). This CDR3 has 13 residues. Trimming took 10 bases from V and 1 from J; bases not matched to a gene: 3. The chain's CDR3 is CATDRGSNQPQHF. In DNA, the CDR3 is TGTGCCACAGACAGGGGAAGCAATCAGCCCCAGCATTTT.

This clonotype occurred many times. The genes are TRBV10-3 and TRBJ2-1; 8 bases match TRBD2. CDR3 length: 16 residues. In germline, CDR1 is ENHRY, CDR2 SYGVKD. Trimming cost V 5 bases and J 10 bases; bases outside gene matches: 16. CDR3 nucleotide sequence: TGTGCCATCAGTCCCCTGACCGGGGGGGCCGAGCCGGAGCAGTTCTTC. It specifies CAISPLTGGAEPEQFF.

As for this clonotype: A read error is possible here, since a much larger clone lies one base away. This chain joins TRBV2 and TRBJ2-1; D perhaps matches TRBD1 (6 bases). The CDR3 is 12 amino acids. Trimming removed 6 bases at V and 6 bases at J, with 9 bases between. Looked up from germline, CDR1 is SNHLY and CDR2 is FYNNEI. The CDR3 DNA reads as TGTGCCAGCAGGGGCAGGGGCAATGAGCAGTTCTTC. Protein product: CASRGRGNEQFF.

CDR3 nucleotide sequence: TGTGCCAGCAGCTTGGCTCAGGGACCGAACACTGAAGCTTTCTTT. Protein product: CASSLAQGPNTEAFF. The V call is TRBV5-4, the J call TRBJ1-1, with D possibly being TRBD1 (5 bases). V was cut by 0 bases and J by 1 base, with 10 bases left in between. Germline-derived CDR1 and CDR2 are SGHNT and YYREEE (reference sequence). The CDR3 has 15 residues. Full variable domain (remainder filled in from reference TRBV5-4 and TRBJ1-1): ETGVTQSPTHLIKTRGQQVTLRCSSQSGHNTVSWYQQALGQGPQFIFQYYREEENGRGNFPPRFSGLQFPNYSSELNVNALELDDSALYLCASSLAQGPNTEAFFGQGTRLTVV.

This clonotype turned up a few times. A read error may produce the germline difference seen at one junction end. The V gene is TRBV30, the J gene TRBJ1-1, with TRBD1 identical over 9 bases. Germline-derived CDR1 and CDR2 are GTSNPN and SVGIG (reference sequence). The CDR3 length is 14 residues. The CDR3, as DNA: TGTGCCTGCAGTGGGACAGGGCGGAGAACTGAAGCTTTCTTT. Its translation: CACSGTGRRTEAFF. Full variable domain (outside the CDR3, taken from reference TRBV30 and TRBJ1-1): SQTIHQWPATLVQPVGSPLSLECTVEGTSNPNLYWYRQAAGRGLQLLFYSVGIGQISSEVPQNLSASRPQDRQFILSSKKLLLSDSGFYLCACSGTGRRTEAFFGQGTRLTVV.

In its sample, this clonotype was seen many times. Written as DNA, the CDR3 is TGTGCCAGCAGTGAGGACAGGGGAGAGGGTCAGCCCCAGCATTTT. Translating gives CASSEDRGEGQPQHF. The genes are TRBV2 and TRBJ1-5; TRBD1 matches at 9 bases. The junction had 6 bases not matched to a gene; V was cut back by 3 bases and J by 6 bases. CDR1 is SNHLY and CDR2 is FYNNEI in the germline V gene. The CDR3 has 15 residues.

Only a few counts were recorded for this clonotype. The genes are TRBV15 and TRBJ1-4, with unresolved D. The V gene's germline CDR1 is LNHNV and CDR2 YYDKDF (reference sequence). The CDR3 totals 15 residues. The ends were cut back, 2 bases at V and 5 bases at J, with 12 bases in the middle. The CDR3 sequence is CATSRIGQFNEKLFF. Here the CDR3 DNA reads TGTGCCACCAGCAGAATAGGGCAGTTCAATGAAAAACTGTTTTTT.

The J gene is TRBJ2-3, the V gene TRBV20-1; D ambiguous. V shed 2 bases and J shed 4 bases, with 10 bases lying between them. This CDR3 is 13 amino acids long. Per the germline V gene, CDR1 is DFQATT and CDR2 is SNEGSKA (reference sequence). The CDR3 sequence: CSARLWSADTQYF. CDR3 nucleotide sequence: TGCAGTGCTAGATTATGGTCGGCAGATACGCAGTATTTT.

The rearrangement links TRBV20-1 to TRBJ1-5; TRBD1 is a possible D gene (6 bases). The CDR3 runs to 14 residues. The V gene's germline CDR1 is DFQATT and CDR2 SNEGSKA (reference sequence). V was cut by 3 bases and J by 6 bases, with 15 bases left in between. In nucleotides, the CDR3 is TGCAGTGCTAGTGGGGGCGCTTACGGTCAGCCCCAGCATTTT. Its protein product is CSASGGAYGQPQHF.

Many counts were recorded for this clonotype. The chain employs TRBV29-1 and TRBJ1-4; a possible D gene is TRBD1 (6 bases). Germline loops: CDR1 SQVTM, CDR2 ANQGSEA. CDR3 size: 12 residues. V was pared by 7 bases and J by 7 bases, with 13 bases between. CDR3 in amino acids: CSGRTVGEKLFF. The CDR3 DNA sequence: TGCAGCGGACGGACAGTGGGTGAAAAACTGTTTTTT.

The V call is TRBV19, the J call TRBJ1-5; the D gene is possibly TRBD1 (5 bases). Per the germline V gene, CDR1 is LNHDA and CDR2 is SQIVND (reference sequence). There are 15 residues in the CDR3. V was trimmed by 3 bases and J by 2 bases, leaving 11 bases between them. The CDR3, as DNA: TGTGCCAGTAGTATTAGGGGTATGGGCAATCAGCCCCAGCATTTT. Residues: CASSIRGMGNQPQHF.

This clonotype appeared many times. The V call is TRBV20-1, the J call TRBJ2-7; 8 bases are shared with TRBD1. This CDR3 contains 13 residues. Looked up from germline, CDR1 is DFQATT and CDR2 is SNEGSKA (reference sequence). Losses at the gene ends were 2 bases for V and 5 bases for J; bases not matched to a gene: 5. The CDR3: CSARPGGLDEQYF. DNA of the CDR3: TGCAGTGCTAGACCAGGGGGCTTGGACGAGCAGTACTTC.

This clonotype was observed at least ten times. V usage is TRBV12-3 or TRBV12-4 and J usage is TRBJ1-5; 11 positions agree with TRBD1. Trimming cost V 4 bases and J 0 bases; bases outside gene matches: 8. The CDR3 totals 18 residues. CDR3 in DNA: TGTGCCAGCAGTTCTGGGACAGGGGGAGACTATAGCAATCAGCCCCAGCATTTT. It is translated as CASSSGTGGDYSNQPQHF.

V gene TRBV6-5 combines with J gene TRBJ1-1; 8 bases map to TRBD1. J was trimmed by 5 bases and V by 2 bases; bases with no gene match: 10. Looked up from germline, CDR1 is MNHEY and CDR2 is SVGAGI. This CDR3 spans 16 amino acids. In DNA, the CDR3 is TGTGCCAGCAGTTACGATGGACAGGGCTTTGTAACTGAAGCTTTCTTT. This sequence encodes CASSYDGQGFVTEAFF.

This clonotype was recorded at least ten times. This chain connects TRBV5-1 to TRBJ1-1; TRBD1 is a possible D gene (5 bases). The CDR3 is 14 residues long. Germline-derived CDR1 and CDR2 are SGHRS and YFSETQ. Trimming pared 3 bases from V and 1 base from J, leaving 10 bases between. The CDR3 nucleotides are TGCGCCAGCAGCTGGGACGGGGAGAACACTGAAGCTTTCTTT. Translating it yields CASSWDGENTEAFF.

This clonotype was seen only a few times. The CDR3 here is CASSPDPQETQYF. The CDR3, as DNA: TGTGCCAGCAGCCCGGACCCCCAAGAGACCCAGTACTTC. V usage is TRBV7-2 and J usage is TRBJ2-5; D call uncertain. V lost 5 bases and J lost 1, with 8 bases in between. CDR3 length: 13 residues. Germline loops: CDR1 SGHTA, CDR2 FQGNSA.

This chain joins TRBV5-4 and TRBJ1-6; D unresolved. V was trimmed by 0 bases and J by 8 bases, leaving 6 bases between them. The CDR3 is 13 residues long. In germline, CDR1 is SGHNT, CDR2 YYREEE (reference sequence). Here the CDR3 DNA reads TGTGCCAGCAGCTTGGTTAGGGATTCACCCCTCCACTTT. Protein: CASSLVRDSPLHF.

This clonotype has just a few counts. This chain connects TRBV30 to TRBJ1-1; no clear D gene. This CDR3 has 12 residues. Trimming took off 2 bases at V and 6 bases at J, with 10 bases between the two ends. CDR1 GTSNPN and CDR2 SVGIG come from the germline V gene (reference sequence). CDR3 region: CAWSFNVPEAFF. For the CDR3, the DNA is TGTGCCTGGAGTTTTAATGTCCCTGAAGCTTTCTTT.

This clonotype occurred many times. The V and J genes are TRBV16 and TRBJ1-1; D gene uncertain. V lost 7 bases and J lost 4, with 13 bases in between. This CDR3 spans 13 amino acids. The germline V gene encodes CDR1 KGHSY and CDR2 FQNENV. CDR3 region: CASTPWASTEAFF. CDR3 DNA: TGTGCCAGCACCCCATGGGCGAGCACTGAAGCTTTCTTT. Combining the CDR3 with reference TRBV16 and TRBJ1-1 gives the whole variable domain GEEVAQTPKHLVRGEGQKAKLYCAPIKGHSYVFWYQQVLKNEFKFLISFQNENVFDETGMPKERFSAKCLPNSPCSLEIQATKLEDSAVYFCASTPWASTEAFFGQGTRLTVV.